This TCR beta chain was identified in a study of blood T cell repertoires in COVID-19. Looking at the study overall: Italy, Spain and the United States were the sources of the convalescent and acute COVID-19 samples. T cells, B-cell-depleted T cells, or PBMCs supplied cDNA or gDNA.

Under the authors' procedure: Nucleated cell number was recorded as an estimate derived from reference gene primer amplification. Sequenced by immunoSEQ multiplex PCR; TCRdb stores in-frame clones only, minus some. The D gene and trimming were derived from the DNA, and the V and J assignments and clone size from that table. The profile covers some 210,000 clones, with approximately 89% appearing a single time and 4.8% taken by the ten largest. Per germline, CDR1 MNHEY and CDR2 SMNVEV (reference sequence). The V and J ends lost 5 bases and 1 base, in that order; junction bases with no gene match: 2. There are 15 residues in the CDR3.

Sequenced sample: peripheral blood. This chain connects TRBV27 to TRBJ2-6; 7 bases align to TRBD1. This TCR came from a middle-aged woman with acute or convalescent COVID-19. CDR3 in DNA: TGTGCCAGCAGTACAGGGGTTTCTGGGGCCAACGTCCTGACTTTC. This gives the protein CASSTGVSGANVLTF.